Following are 20 T cell receptor beta chains from one sample sequenced in a study of T cells after yellow fever vaccination. MiXCR was run by TCRdb on the 5' RACE reads, yielding one entry per CDR3 protein. The data hold a few hundred thousand distinct CDR3 sequences, with about 19% observed a single time. Material: PBMCs, obtained before the yellow fever booster vaccination. The receptors shown here come from a man aged 18-30 years who received the YFV17D yellow fever vaccine.

Many counts were recorded for this clonotype. The V gene is TRBV7-9, the J gene TRBJ2-2; a weak D match, TRBD1 (6 bases). The CDR3 is made up of 15 amino acids. The ends were cut back, 3 bases at V and 6 bases at J, with 14 bases in the middle. Germline loops: CDR1 SEHNR, CDR2 FQNEAQ (reference sequence). This CDR3 is CASSFPQGKSGELFF. As DNA, the CDR3 is TGTGCCAGCAGCTTCCCCCAGGGGAAGTCCGGGGAGCTGTTTTTT.

Only a few counts were recorded for this clonotype. The chain combines TRBV12-3 or TRBV12-4 with TRBJ2-3, with a tentative D call TRBD2 (5 bases). This CDR3 region has 15 residues. Deletions cut 3 bases from V and 6 bases from J, with 16 bases between. The CDR3 sequence is CASSLVTGFADTQYF. Written as DNA, the CDR3 is TGTGCCAGCAGTTTGGTAACGGGGTTTGCGGATACGCAGTATTTT.

This clonotype was recorded only once. The CDR3 spells CASSVAGTLNTEAFF. As DNA, the CDR3 is TGTGCCAGCAGCGTAGCCGGCACCCTGAACACTGAAGCTTTCTTT. V is TRBV9 and J is TRBJ1-1; no clear D gene. Trimming left V 0 bases short and J 0 bases short, with 9 bases between. CDR3 length: 15 amino acids. Germline CDR1 reads SGDLS; CDR2 reads YYNGEE.

The chain employs TRBV5-1 and TRBJ2-7, with D possibly called TRBD1 or TRBD2 (5 bases each). The ends were cut back, 6 bases at V and 1 base at J, with 14 bases in the middle. The CDR3 totals 14 residues. The V gene's germline CDR1 is SGHRS and CDR2 YFSETQ. The CDR3 loop reads CASIPGTESYEQYV. CDR3 sequence (DNA): TGCGCCAGCATCCCCGGGACGGAGTCCTACGAGCAGTACGTC.

This clonotype has at least ten counts. The chain is built from TRBV29-1 and TRBJ1-5; perhaps TRBD1 as D (6 bases). Germline V CDR1 and CDR2: SQVTM, ANQGSEA. There are 13 residues in the CDR3. Trimming left V 4 bases short and J 7 bases short, with 14 bases between. The CDR3 loop reads CSVGQVSRQPQHF. Here the CDR3 DNA reads TGCAGCGTTGGACAGGTGTCTAGGCAGCCCCAGCATTTT.

Of note for this clonotype: At one end the junction does not follow the germline gene, possibly because of a read error. The V and J genes are TRBV5-1 and TRBJ1-1; 7 bases fit TRBD1. The CDR3 totals 14 residues. Germline values: CDR1 SGHRS, CDR2 YFSETQ. The CDR3 is CASSPGTEDTEAFF. The CDR3 bases are TGCGCCAGCAGCCCGGGGACAGAGGACACTGAGGCTTTCTTT.

The gene calls are TRBV5-4 and TRBJ2-1, with 8 bases matching TRBD2. V lost 4 bases and J lost 6; bases outside the gene matches: 6. The V gene's germline CDR1 is SGHNT and CDR2 YYREEE (reference sequence). The CDR3 length is 14 residues. This chain's CDR3 is CASSRGGLGNEQFF. CDR3 bases: TGTGCCAGCAGCCGGGGGGGGCTAGGCAATGAGCAGTTCTTC.

The rearrangement links TRBV2 to TRBJ1-1; TRBD1 agrees at 9 bases. J gave up 4 bases and V 10 bases, and 7 bases lay outside the gene matches. The length of the CDR3 is 13 residues. Germline loops: CDR1 SNHLY, CDR2 FYNNEI. CDR3 bases: TGTGCCACAAACAGGGGGCAGGTCACTGAAGCTTTCTTT. It is translated as CATNRGQVTEAFF.

The J gene is TRBJ2-1, the V gene TRBV20-1; D tentatively reads TRBD1 or TRBD2 (5 bases each). The CDR3 is 14 amino acids. Germline CDR1 reads DFQATT; CDR2 reads SNEGSKA (reference sequence). Trimming removed 2 bases from V and 9 bases from J, with 17 bases in between. The CDR3 DNA follows: TGCAGTGCTAGATGGGGGAAGGGTATCGGTGAGCAGTTCTTC. Translating it yields CSARWGKGIGEQFF.

This clonotype was found a few times. In nucleotides, the CDR3 is TGTGCCAGCAGTCGCGGGACAGGGTCCTACGAGCAGTACGTC. This translates into CASSRGTGSYEQYV. This rearrangement joins TRBV12-3 or TRBV12-4 to TRBJ2-7, with 9 bases that match TRBD1. Losses at the gene ends were 5 bases for V and 1 base for J; bases not matched to a gene: 3. CDR3 length: 14 amino acids.

The chain combines TRBV27 with TRBJ1-1, with D hard to call. The CDR3 loop spans 15 amino acids. The V end was cut by 0 bases, the J end by 1 base, with 9 bases between. Germline assignment: CDR1 MNHEY and CDR2 SMNVEV (reference sequence). Here the CDR3 reads CASSLSQNRNTEAFF. In DNA form, the CDR3 reads TGTGCCAGCAGTTTATCGCAGAACAGGAACACTGAAGCTTTCTTT.

This clonotype occurred many times. This sequence joins TRBV29-1 and TRBJ2-7, with 8 bases identical to TRBD2. The V gene's germline CDR1 is SQVTM and CDR2 ANQGSEA. The CDR3 totals 11 residues. The ends lost 6 bases at V and 6 bases at J; junction bases unmatched: 4. The CDR3 sequence is CSVQRGSEQYF. The CDR3 nucleotides are TGCAGCGTCCAGCGGGGGAGCGAGCAGTACTTC.

The chain has TRBV7-9 and TRBJ2-1; 8 bases map to TRBD1. V trimming: 5 bases; J trimming: 9 bases; junction bases outside the gene matches: 9. Germline V lookup: CDR1 SEHNR, CDR2 FQNEAQ (reference sequence). This CDR3 has 14 amino acids. The CDR3 loop is CASSPRQGSGEQFF. CDR3 nucleotides: TGTGCCAGCAGCCCTAGACAGGGGTCTGGTGAGCAGTTCTTC.

This clonotype was detected many times. The chain joins TRBV7-2 to TRBJ1-2; tentatively, D is TRBD1 (6 bases). There are 13 residues in the CDR3. V lost 5 bases to trimming and J lost 2 bases, with 9 bases between them. Germline loops: CDR1 SGHTA, CDR2 FQGNSA. For the CDR3, the DNA is TGTGCCAGCAGCCCGGGACAAAACTATGGCTACACCTTC. Its protein product is CASSPGQNYGYTF.

The table lists this clonotype with many counts. This chain joins TRBV9 and TRBJ1-2, with TRBD1 identical over 7 bases. V trimming: 4 bases; J trimming: 4 bases; junction bases outside the gene matches: 7. CDR3 size: 14 residues. Germline V gene data show CDR1 as SGDLS and CDR2 as YYNGEE. For the CDR3, the DNA is TGTGCCAGCAGCCGAGACAGGGAGCCCTATGGCTACACCTTC. This encodes CASSRDREPYGYTF.

This clonotype was seen only a few times. The chain links TRBV5-4 to TRBJ1-4, with 9 bases matching TRBD1. The CDR3 covers 15 residues. The V segment lost 5 bases and the J segment 8 bases; nucleotides outside the gene matches: 10. Germline CDR1 is SGHNT and CDR2 is YYREEE (reference sequence). In DNA, the CDR3 is TGTGCCAGCAGTACCTCGGGACAGGGTTTAGAAAAACTGTTTTTT. Its protein is CASSTSGQGLEKLFF.

DNA of the CDR3: TGCGCCAGCAGTCGATTCCAGGGGGGCGGGGAGCTGTTTTTT. Translating it yields CASSRFQGGGELFF. The V call is TRBV23-1, the J call TRBJ2-2, with D perhaps matching TRBD1 (7 bases). TRBV23-1 is known as an ORF, though its function is uncertain. This CDR3 spans 14 amino acids. Trimming took off 4 bases at V and 7 bases at J, with 13 bases between the two ends.

The genes are TRBV3-1 and TRBJ2-3, with 7 bases lining up with TRBD1. Germline V gene sequence: CDR1 LGHDT, CDR2 YNNKEL (reference sequence). CDR3 length: 14 amino acids. The J segment lost 5 bases and the V segment lost 4 bases, leaving 6 bases of the junction unmatched. Here the CDR3 DNA reads TGTGCCAGCAGCCGCAGAACAGGGGTAGATACGCAGTATTTT. This codes for CASSRRTGVDTQYF.

This clonotype was recorded a few times. The CDR3 loop reads CASPTDLCGYTF. The CDR3 region has the DNA TGTGCCAGCCCGACGGATCTCTGCGGCTACACCTTC. This chain connects TRBV21-1 to TRBJ1-2. TRBV21-1 is a documented pseudogene. This CDR3 is 12 amino acids long.

This clonotype has a handful of counts. The chain carries TRBV7-2 and TRBJ2-7, with a weak D call TRBD2 (7 bases). Between the trimmed V and J ends, which lost 5 bases and 2 bases, there was a span of 13 bases. CDR1 is SGHTA and CDR2 is FQGNSA in the germline V gene. The CDR3 runs to 14 residues. The CDR3 nucleotides read TGTGCCAGCAGCCAAACCGGGGGGCCCTACGAGCAGTACTTC. As protein: CASSQTGGPYEQYF.